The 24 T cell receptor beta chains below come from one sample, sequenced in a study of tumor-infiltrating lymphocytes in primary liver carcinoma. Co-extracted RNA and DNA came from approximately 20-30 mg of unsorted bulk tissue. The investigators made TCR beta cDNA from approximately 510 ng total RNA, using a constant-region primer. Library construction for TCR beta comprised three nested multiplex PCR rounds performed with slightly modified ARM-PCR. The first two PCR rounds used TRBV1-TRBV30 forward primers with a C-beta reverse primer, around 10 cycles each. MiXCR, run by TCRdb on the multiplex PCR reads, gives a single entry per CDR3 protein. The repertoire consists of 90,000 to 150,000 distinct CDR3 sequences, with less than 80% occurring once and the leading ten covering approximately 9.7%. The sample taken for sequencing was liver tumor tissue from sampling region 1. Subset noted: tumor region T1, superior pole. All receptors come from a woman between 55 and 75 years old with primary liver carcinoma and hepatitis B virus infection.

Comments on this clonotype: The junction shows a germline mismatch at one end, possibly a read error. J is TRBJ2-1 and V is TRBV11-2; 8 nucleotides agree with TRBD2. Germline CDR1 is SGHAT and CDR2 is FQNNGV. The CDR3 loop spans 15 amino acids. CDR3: CASTMGAGGVNEEFF. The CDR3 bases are TGCGCCAGCACCATGGGGGCGGGAGGTGTCAATGAGGAGTTCTTT.

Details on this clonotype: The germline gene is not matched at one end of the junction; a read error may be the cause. The DNA of the CDR3 is TGTGTCAGCAGCTTAGATCCGATCAGGGCGCTGTGCTACGGCTACACCTTC. It yields the protein CVSSLDPIRALCYGYTF. The chain recombines TRBV11-2 with TRBJ1-2; D is possibly TRBD1 (5 bases). The length of the CDR3 is 17 residues. CDR1 and CDR2 (germline): SGHAT, FQNNGV.

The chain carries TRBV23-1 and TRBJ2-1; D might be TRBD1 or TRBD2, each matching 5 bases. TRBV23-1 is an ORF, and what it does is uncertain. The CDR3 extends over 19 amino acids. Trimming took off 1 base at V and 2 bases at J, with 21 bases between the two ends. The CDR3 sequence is CASSQLLTVPLGAYNEQFF. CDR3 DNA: TGCGCCAGCAGTCAATTGTTGACAGTCCCCCTGGGGGCCTACAATGAGCAGTTCTTC.

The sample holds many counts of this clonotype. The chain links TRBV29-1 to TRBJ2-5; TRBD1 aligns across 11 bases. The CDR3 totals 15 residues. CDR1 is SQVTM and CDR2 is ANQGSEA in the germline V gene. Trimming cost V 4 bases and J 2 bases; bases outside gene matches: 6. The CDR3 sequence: CSVAIGTGGQETQYF. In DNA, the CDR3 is TGCAGCGTTGCTATCGGGACAGGGGGTCAAGAGACCCAGTACTTC.

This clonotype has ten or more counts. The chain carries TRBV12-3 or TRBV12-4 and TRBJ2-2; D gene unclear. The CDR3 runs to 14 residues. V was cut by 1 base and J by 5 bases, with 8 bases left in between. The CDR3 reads CASSLGQPTGELFF. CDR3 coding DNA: TGTGCCAGCAGTTTAGGGCAGCCGACCGGGGAGCTGTTTTTT.

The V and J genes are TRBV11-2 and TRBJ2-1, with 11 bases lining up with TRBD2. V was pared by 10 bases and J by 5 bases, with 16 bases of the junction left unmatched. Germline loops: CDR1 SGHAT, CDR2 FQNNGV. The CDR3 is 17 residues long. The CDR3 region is CANRFLLTSGSDNEQFF. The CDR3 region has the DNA TGTGCCAACAGGTTCCTTCTAACTAGCGGGAGCGACAATGAGCAGTTCTTC.

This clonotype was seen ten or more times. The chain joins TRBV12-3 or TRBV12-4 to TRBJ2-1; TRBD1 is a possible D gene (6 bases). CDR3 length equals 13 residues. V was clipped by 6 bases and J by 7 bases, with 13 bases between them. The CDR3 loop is CASRPAGANEQFF. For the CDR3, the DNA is TGTGCCAGCAGACCAGCAGGGGCGAATGAGCAGTTCTTC.

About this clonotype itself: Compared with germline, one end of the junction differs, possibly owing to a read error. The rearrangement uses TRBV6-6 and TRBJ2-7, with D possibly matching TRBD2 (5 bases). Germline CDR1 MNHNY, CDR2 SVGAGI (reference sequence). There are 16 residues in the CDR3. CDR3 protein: CASSLGISRRYYEKYF. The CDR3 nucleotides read TGTGCCAGCAGTCTTGGGATTAGCCGGAGGTACTACGAGAAGTACTTC.

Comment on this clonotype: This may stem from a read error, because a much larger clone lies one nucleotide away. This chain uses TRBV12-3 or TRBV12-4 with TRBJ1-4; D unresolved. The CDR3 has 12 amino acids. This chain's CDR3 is CAITSTSEKLFF. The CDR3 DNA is TGTGCCATTACTTCAACTAGTGAAAAACTGTTTTTT.

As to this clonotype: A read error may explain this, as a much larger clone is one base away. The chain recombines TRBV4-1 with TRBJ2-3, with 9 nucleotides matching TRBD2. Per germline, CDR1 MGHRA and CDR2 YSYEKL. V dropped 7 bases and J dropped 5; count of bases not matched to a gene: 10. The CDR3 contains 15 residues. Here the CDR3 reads CASMSASGILDTQYF. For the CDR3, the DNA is TGCGCCAGCATGTCAGCTAGCGGGATTCTAGATACGCAGTATTTT.

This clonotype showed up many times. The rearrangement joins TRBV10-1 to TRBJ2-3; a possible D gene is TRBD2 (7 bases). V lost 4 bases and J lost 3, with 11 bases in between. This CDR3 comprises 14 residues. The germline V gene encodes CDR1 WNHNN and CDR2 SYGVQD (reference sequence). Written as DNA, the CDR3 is TGCGCCAGCAGTGGGGGGGGCGCGACAGATACGCAGTATTTT. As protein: CASSGGGATDTQYF.

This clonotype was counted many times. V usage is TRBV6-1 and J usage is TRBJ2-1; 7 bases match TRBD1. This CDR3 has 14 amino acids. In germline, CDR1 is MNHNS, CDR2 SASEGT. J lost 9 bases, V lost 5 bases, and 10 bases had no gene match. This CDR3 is CASSTGALGSEQFF. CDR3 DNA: TGTGCCAGCAGTACAGGGGCTCTGGGATCTGAGCAGTTCTTC.

The CDR3 nucleotides are TGTGCCAGCAGCTCCCGGGGGCGGACCATGGGCAATGAGCAGTTCTTC. Translated, it gives CASSSRGRTMGNEQFF. This sequence joins TRBV11-3 and TRBJ2-1; the D gene could be TRBD1 or TRBD2 (6 bases each). Trimming took off 4 bases at V and 6 bases at J, with 19 bases between the two ends. Germline CDR1 and CDR2: SGHNT and YENEEA. The CDR3 loop spans 16 amino acids. Using reference TRBV11-3 and TRBJ2-1 for the parts outside the CDR3, the full variable domain is EAGVVQSPRYKIIEKKQPVAFWCNPISGHNTLYWYLQNLGQGPELLIRYENEEAVDDSQLPKDRFSAERLKGVDSTLKIQPAELGDSAVYLCASSSRGRTMGNEQFFGPGTRLTVL.

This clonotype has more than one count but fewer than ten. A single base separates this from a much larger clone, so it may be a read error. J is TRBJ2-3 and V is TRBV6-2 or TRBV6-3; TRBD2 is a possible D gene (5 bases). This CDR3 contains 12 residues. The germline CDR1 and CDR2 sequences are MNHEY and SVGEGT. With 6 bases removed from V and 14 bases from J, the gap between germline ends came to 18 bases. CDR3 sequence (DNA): TGTGCCAGCAGCCGCCCGACTTCCCGGGGGTATTTT. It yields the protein CASSRPTSRGYF.

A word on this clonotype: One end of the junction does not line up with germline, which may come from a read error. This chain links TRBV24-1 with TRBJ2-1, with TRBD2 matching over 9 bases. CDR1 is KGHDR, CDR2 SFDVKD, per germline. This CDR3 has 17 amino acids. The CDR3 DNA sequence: TGCGCCACCAGTGACACCATGACTAGCGGCTTTTACAATGAGCAGTTCTTC. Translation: CATSDTMTSGFYNEQFF.

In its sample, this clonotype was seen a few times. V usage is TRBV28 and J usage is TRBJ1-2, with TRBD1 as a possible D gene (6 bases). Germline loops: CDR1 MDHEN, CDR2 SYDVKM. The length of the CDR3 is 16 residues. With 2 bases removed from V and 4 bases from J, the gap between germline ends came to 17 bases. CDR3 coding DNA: TGTGCCAGCAGTTTAGGAGCTGGGGGCGCCAGCTATGGCTACACCTTC. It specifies CASSLGAGGASYGYTF.

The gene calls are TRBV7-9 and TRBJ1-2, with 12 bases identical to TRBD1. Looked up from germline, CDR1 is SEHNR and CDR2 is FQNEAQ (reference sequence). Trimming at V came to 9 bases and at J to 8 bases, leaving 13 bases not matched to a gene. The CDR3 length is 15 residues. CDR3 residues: CASTGRGQGAYGYTF. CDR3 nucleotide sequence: TGTGCCAGTACCGGTAGGGGACAGGGGGCTTACGGCTACACCTTC. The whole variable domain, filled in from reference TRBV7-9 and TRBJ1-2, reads DTGVSQNPRHKITKRGQNVTFRCDPISEHNRLYWYRQTLGQGPEFLTYFQNEAQLEKSRLLSDRFSAERPKGSFSTLEIQRTEQGDSAMYLCASTGRGQGAYGYTFGSGTRLTVV.

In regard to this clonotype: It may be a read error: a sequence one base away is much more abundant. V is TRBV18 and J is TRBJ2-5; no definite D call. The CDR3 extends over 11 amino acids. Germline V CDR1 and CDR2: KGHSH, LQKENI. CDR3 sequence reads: CANSPKETQYF. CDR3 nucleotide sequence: TGTGCCAACTCACCTAAAGAGACCCAGTACTTC.

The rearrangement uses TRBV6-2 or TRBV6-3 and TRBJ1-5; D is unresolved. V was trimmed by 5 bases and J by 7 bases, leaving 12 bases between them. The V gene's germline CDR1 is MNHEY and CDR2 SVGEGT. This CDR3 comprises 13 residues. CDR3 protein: CASSDQEIQPQHF. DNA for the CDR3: TGTGCCAGCAGTGATCAAGAAATCCAGCCCCAGCATTTT.

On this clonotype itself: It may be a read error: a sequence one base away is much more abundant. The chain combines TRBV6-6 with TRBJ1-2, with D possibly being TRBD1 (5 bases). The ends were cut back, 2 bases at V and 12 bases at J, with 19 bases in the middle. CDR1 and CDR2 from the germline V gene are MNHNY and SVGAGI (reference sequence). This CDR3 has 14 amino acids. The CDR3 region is CASSYGSSLRGNTF. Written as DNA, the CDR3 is TGTGCCAGCAGTTACGGCTCTTCCTTACGGGGCAACACCTTC.

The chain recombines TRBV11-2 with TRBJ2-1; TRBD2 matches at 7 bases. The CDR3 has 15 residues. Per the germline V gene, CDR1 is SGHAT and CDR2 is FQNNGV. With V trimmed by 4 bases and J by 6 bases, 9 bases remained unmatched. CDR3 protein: CASSSPRASGNEQFF. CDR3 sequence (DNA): TGTGCCAGCAGCTCTCCTCGGGCTAGCGGCAATGAGCAGTTCTTC.

CDR3 amino acids: CAWSVGQVNQPQYF. The CDR3 coding sequence is TGTGCCTGGAGTGTCGGACAGGTCAATCAGCCCCAGTATTTT. V is TRBV30 and J is TRBJ1-5; the match to TRBD1 covers 7 bases. The J call may be mistaken, given a closer DNA end match to TRBJ2-3. The CDR3 spans 14 residues. Germline V gene data show CDR1 as GTSNPN and CDR2 as SVGIG (reference sequence).

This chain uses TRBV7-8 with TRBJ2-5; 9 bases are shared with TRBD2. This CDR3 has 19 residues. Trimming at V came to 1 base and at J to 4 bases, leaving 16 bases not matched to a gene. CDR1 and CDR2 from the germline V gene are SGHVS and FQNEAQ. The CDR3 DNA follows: TGTGCCAGCAGCTTAGAAACTGGTAGCGGGAGAGAGGAGGGAGAGACCCAGTACTTC. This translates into CASSLETGSGREEGETQYF.

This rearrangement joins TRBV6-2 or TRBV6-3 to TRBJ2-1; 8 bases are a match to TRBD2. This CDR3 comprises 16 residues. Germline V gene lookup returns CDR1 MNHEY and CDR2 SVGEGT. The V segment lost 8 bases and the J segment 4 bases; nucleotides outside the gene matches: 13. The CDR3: CASGTVAGGIYNEQFF. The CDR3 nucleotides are TGTGCCAGCGGGACCGTGGCGGGAGGCATATACAATGAGCAGTTCTTC.